Listed below are T cell receptor beta chains from one sample, sequenced in a study of cytomegalovirus exposure and HLA in healthy donors. Clones were sequenced by immunoSEQ multiplex PCR, and TCRdb holds only the in-frame ones, with some missing. The sample contains about 150,000 clones, around 74% of which appear only once. Sequenced sample: PBMCs. These receptors all stem from a man aged 18 to 29 in good health and CMV-seronegative. CDR3s include the opening cysteine and the closing phenylalanine or tryptophan. Each record gives: clone size, J gene, V gene, D gene, CDR3 protein, CDR3 DNA. D genes are given only for firm matches. Expanded clones get a size class; other rows say once, few or many, or leave the size out.

clone size: few; J gene: TRBJ2-3; V gene: TRBV25-1; D gene: TRBD2; CDR3 protein: CASSDASGRAPPDTQYF; CDR3 DNA: TGTGCCAGCAGTGATGCTAGCGGGAGGGCCCCGCCGGATACGCAGTATTTT
clone size: NA; J gene: TRBJ2-7; V gene: TRBV7-2; D gene: TRBD1; CDR3 protein: CASSLGTGLGEQYF; CDR3 DNA: TGTGCCAGCAGCTTAGGGACAGGGCTGGGGGAGCAGTACTTC
clone size: NA; J gene: TRBJ2-3; V gene: TRBV28; D gene: TRBD1; CDR3 protein: CASSTGGARDTQYF; CDR3 DNA: TGTGCCAGCAGTACAGGGGGCGCGAGAGATACGCAGTATTTT
clone size: once; J gene: TRBJ2-7; V gene: TRBV6-6; D gene: TRBD1; CDR3 protein: CASSYSWGTVSYEQYF; CDR3 DNA: TGTGCCAGCAGTTACTCGTGGGGGACAGTCTCCTACGAGCAGTACTTC
clone size: NA; J gene: TRBJ2-1; V gene: TRBV9; D gene: TRBD2; CDR3 protein: CASSVDAGEGREQFF; CDR3 DNA: TGTGCCAGCAGCGTAGATGCGGGAGAAGGGAGGGAGCAGTTCTTC
clone size: few; J gene: TRBJ2-7; V gene: TRBV29-1; D gene: NA; CDR3 protein: CSVGGRTVEQYF; CDR3 DNA: TGCAGCGTTGGAGGGAGGACTGTTGAGCAGTACTTC
clone size: medium-sized; J gene: TRBJ1-3; V gene: TRBV5-6; D gene: TRBD1; CDR3 protein: CASSLTGDGGNTIYF; CDR3 DNA: TGTGCCAGCAGCTTGACAGGGGACGGTGGAAACACCATATATTTT
clone size: few; J gene: TRBJ2-2; V gene: TRBV7-2; D gene: NA; CDR3 protein: CASSRSVEEGTGELFF; CDR3 DNA: TGTGCCAGCAGCCGGTCGGTGGAGGAGGGCACCGGGGAGCTGTTTTTT
clone size: NA; J gene: TRBJ2-3; V gene: TRBV5-1; D gene: TRBD2; CDR3 protein: CASSLAGSTDTQYF; CDR3 DNA: TGCGCCAGCAGCCTAGCGGGGAGCACAGATACGCAGTATTTT
clone size: NA; J gene: TRBJ2-4; V gene: TRBV10-3; D gene: TRBD1; CDR3 protein: CAISEGEQGDIQYF; CDR3 DNA: TGTGCCATCAGTGAGGGGGAACAGGGGGACATTCAGTACTTC
clone size: NA; J gene: TRBJ2-1; V gene: TRBV7-7; D gene: NA; CDR3 protein: CASSGPGDNEQFF; CDR3 DNA: TGTGCCAGCAGCGGCCCCGGGGACAATGAGCAGTTCTTC
clone size: once; J gene: TRBJ1-4; V gene: TRBV18; D gene: NA; CDR3 protein: CASSPRQGGEKLFF; CDR3 DNA: TGTGCCAGCTCACCTCGGCAGGGTGGCGAAAAACTGTTTTTT
clone size: NA; J gene: TRBJ2-3; V gene: TRBV5-1; D gene: TRBD1; CDR3 protein: CASSTRTGVGTDTQYF; CDR3 DNA: TGCGCCAGCAGCACACGTACAGGGGTAGGGACAGATACGCAGTATTTT
clone size: NA; J gene: TRBJ2-7; V gene: TRBV7-7; D gene: NA; CDR3 protein: CASSLARGGEQYF; CDR3 DNA: TGTGCCAGCAGCTTGGCCAGGGGTGGCGAGCAGTATTTC
clone size: NA; J gene: TRBJ1-5; V gene: TRBV27; D gene: NA; CDR3 protein: CASSLSGRPSNQPQHF; CDR3 DNA: TGTGCCAGCAGTTTATCGGGCAGACCTAGCAATCAGCCCCAGCATTTT
clone size: NA; J gene: TRBJ2-7; V gene: TRBV27; D gene: TRBD2; CDR3 protein: CASSFQASGSEQYF; CDR3 DNA: TGTGCCAGCAGTTTCCAGGCTAGCGGGAGCGAGCAGTACTTC
clone size: NA; J gene: TRBJ2-1; V gene: TRBV28; D gene: NA; CDR3 protein: CASSLDNSNEQFF; CDR3 DNA: TGTGCCAGCAGTCTCGACAATAGCAATGAGCAGTTCTTC
clone size: NA; J gene: TRBJ1-5; V gene: TRBV28; D gene: NA; CDR3 protein: CASSKSQGNQPQHF; CDR3 DNA: TGTGCCAGCAGTAAATCCCAGGGGAATCAGCCCCAGCATTTT
clone size: NA; J gene: TRBJ2-1; V gene: TRBV4-3; D gene: TRBD2; CDR3 protein: CASSQDRLAATRGQFF; CDR3 DNA: TGCGCCAGCAGCCAAGATAGACTAGCGGCCACCCGGGGGCAGTTCTTC
clone size: NA; J gene: TRBJ1-1; V gene: TRBV9; D gene: NA; CDR3 protein: CASSVFGQNTEAFF; CDR3 DNA: TGTGCCAGCAGCGTATTCGGACAGAACACTGAGGCTTTCTTT
clone size: NA; J gene: TRBJ2-7; V gene: TRBV7-2; D gene: NA; CDR3 protein: CASSSSSAYSYEQYF; CDR3 DNA: TGTGCCAGCAGCTCCTCGAGTGCGTACTCCTACGAGCAGTACTTC
clone size: few; J gene: TRBJ2-1; V gene: TRBV10-2; D gene: TRBD1; CDR3 protein: CASSRQGASEQFF; CDR3 DNA: TGCGCCAGCAGTAGACAGGGGGCCAGTGAGCAGTTCTTC
clone size: NA; J gene: TRBJ2-7; V gene: TRBV11-2; D gene: NA; CDR3 protein: CASSLLPGESYEQYF; CDR3 DNA: TGTGCCAGCAGCTTATTGCCGGGGGAGTCCTACGAGCAGTACTTC
clone size: NA; J gene: TRBJ2-7; V gene: TRBV5-1; D gene: TRBD2; CDR3 protein: CASSLPSGLAETYEQYF; CDR3 DNA: TGCGCCAGCAGCTTGCCCTCGGGACTAGCTGAGACCTACGAGCAGTACTTC
clone size: NA; J gene: TRBJ2-1; V gene: TRBV6-1; D gene: NA; CDR3 protein: CASSGTGSERGNEQFF; CDR3 DNA: TGTGCCAGCAGTGGCACCGGCAGCGAGAGAGGGAATGAGCAGTTCTTC
clone size: few; J gene: TRBJ2-7; V gene: TRBV10-2; D gene: TRBD1; CDR3 protein: CASSESLGQTDEQYF; CDR3 DNA: TGCGCCAGCAGTGAGTCTTTGGGACAGACCGACGAGCAGTACTTC
clone size: NA; J gene: TRBJ2-5; V gene: TRBV13; D gene: TRBD2; CDR3 protein: CASSYGTSGRETQYF; CDR3 DNA: TGTGCCAGCAGCTATGGGACTAGCGGGAGGGAGACCCAGTACTTC
clone size: NA; J gene: TRBJ2-3; V gene: TRBV4-3; D gene: TRBD2; CDR3 protein: CASSQGPSGRGTDTQYF; CDR3 DNA: TGCGCCAGCAGCCAAGGTCCTAGCGGGAGAGGCACAGATACGCAGTATTTT
clone size: few; J gene: TRBJ2-1; V gene: TRBV28; D gene: TRBD1; CDR3 protein: CLTGVNNEQFF; CDR3 DNA: TGCCTGACAGGGGTTAACAATGAGCAGTTCTTC
clone size: NA; J gene: TRBJ2-3; V gene: TRBV28; D gene: TRBD1; CDR3 protein: CASSLKQGAGDTQYF; CDR3 DNA: TGTGCCAGCAGTTTGAAACAGGGGGCTGGGGATACGCAGTATTTT
clone size: once; J gene: TRBJ2-2; V gene: TRBV9; D gene: TRBD2; CDR3 protein: CASSVALGTSGSSLTTGELFF; CDR3 DNA: TGTGCCAGCAGCGTAGCTTTGGGGACTAGCGGGAGCAGCCTCACCACCGGGGAGCTGTTTTTT
clone size: NA; J gene: TRBJ1-2; V gene: TRBV5-1; D gene: NA; CDR3 protein: CASSLDQGYGYTF; CDR3 DNA: TGCGCCAGCAGCTTGGACCAGGGCTATGGCTACACCTTC
clone size: few; J gene: TRBJ1-2; V gene: TRBV6-5; D gene: NA; CDR3 protein: CASSAGTNYGYTF; CDR3 DNA: TGTGCCAGCAGCGCCGGGACAAACTATGGCTACACCTTC
clone size: few; J gene: TRBJ2-4; V gene: TRBV29-1; D gene: TRBD2; CDR3 protein: CSVRSSGSGDIQYF; CDR3 DNA: TGCAGCGTCCGTTCTAGCGGGAGTGGAGACATTCAGTACTTC
clone size: NA; J gene: TRBJ2-2; V gene: TRBV7-6; D gene: NA; CDR3 protein: CASSLVRREELFF; CDR3 DNA: TGTGCCAGCAGCTTAGTTCGTCGCGAGGAGCTGTTTTTT
clone size: once; J gene: TRBJ1-3; V gene: TRBV6-5; D gene: NA; CDR3 protein: CATTGLAGYGNTIYF; CDR3 DNA: TGTGCCACCACCGGGCTGGCAGGGTACGGAAACACCATATATTTT
clone size: NA; J gene: TRBJ1-4; V gene: TRBV19; D gene: NA; CDR3 protein: CASSIRGDNEKLFF; CDR3 DNA: TGTGCCAGTAGTATTCGGGGGGATAATGAAAAACTGTTTTTT
clone size: NA; J gene: TRBJ2-7; V gene: TRBV11-2; D gene: NA; CDR3 protein: CASSPLARAGGYEQYF; CDR3 DNA: TGTGCCAGCAGCCCTTTAGCGCGAGCGGGTGGGTACGAGCAGTACTTC
clone size: NA; J gene: TRBJ2-5; V gene: TRBV11-3; D gene: NA; CDR3 protein: CASSLEGGETQYF; CDR3 DNA: TGTGCCAGCAGCTTAGAAGGGGGAGAGACCCAGTACTTC
clone size: NA; J gene: TRBJ2-1; V gene: TRBV10-2; D gene: NA; CDR3 protein: CASSEYPGRYNEQFF; CDR3 DNA: TGCGCCAGCAGTGAGTACCCTGGGCGTTACAATGAGCAGTTCTTC
clone size: NA; J gene: TRBJ1-1; V gene: TRBV9; D gene: NA; CDR3 protein: CASSLTENTEAFF; CDR3 DNA: TGTGCCAGCAGTCTGACAGAGAACACTGAAGCTTTCTTT
clone size: NA; J gene: TRBJ2-3; V gene: TRBV28; D gene: NA; CDR3 protein: CASSFELVQGSTDTQYF; CDR3 DNA: TGTGCCAGCAGTTTTGAGTTAGTCCAGGGTAGCACAGATACGCAGTATTTT
clone size: NA; J gene: TRBJ1-1; V gene: TRBV5-6; D gene: NA; CDR3 protein: CASSQRADSFMNTEAFF; CDR3 DNA: TGTGCCAGCAGCCAACGGGCGGACAGCTTCATGAACACTGAAGCTTTCTTT
clone size: NA; J gene: TRBJ2-3; V gene: TRBV25-1; D gene: NA; CDR3 protein: CATAGDTQYF; CDR3 DNA: TGTGCCACCGCGGGGGATACGCAGTATTTT
clone size: NA; J gene: TRBJ1-2; V gene: TRBV4-3; D gene: TRBD1; CDR3 protein: CASSQDRGQGIWYGYTF; CDR3 DNA: TGCGCCAGCAGCCAAGATCGGGGACAGGGGATTTGGTATGGCTACACCTTC
clone size: NA; J gene: TRBJ1-2; V gene: TRBV21-1; D gene: NA; CDR3 protein: CASRGTGAVGYTF; CDR3 DNA: TGTGCCAGCAGGGGGACAGGGGCCGTGGGCTACACCTTC
clone size: NA; J gene: TRBJ1-2; V gene: TRBV7-2; D gene: NA; CDR3 protein: CASSLGQYYGYTF; CDR3 DNA: TGTGCCAGCAGCTTAGGACAGTATTATGGCTACACCTTC
clone size: few; J gene: TRBJ1-2; V gene: TRBV14; D gene: TRBD1; CDR3 protein: CASSKALTGGDGYTF; CDR3 DNA: TGTGCCAGCAGCAAAGCATTAACAGGGGGCGACGGCTACACCTTC
clone size: NA; J gene: TRBJ1-5; V gene: TRBV5-1; D gene: TRBD1; CDR3 protein: CASSPGQGDGPQHF; CDR3 DNA: TGCGCCAGCAGCCCGGGACAGGGGGATGGGCCCCAGCATTTT
clone size: NA; J gene: TRBJ2-3; V gene: TRBV7-9; D gene: TRBD1; CDR3 protein: CATHSGTDYTDTQYF; CDR3 DNA: TGTGCCACCCACTCCGGGACAGACTACACAGATACGCAGTATTTT
clone size: NA; J gene: TRBJ2-7; V gene: TRBV18; D gene: TRBD2; CDR3 protein: CASSPGLAASYEQYF; CDR3 DNA: TGTGCCAGCTCACCTGGACTAGCGGCTTCCTACGAGCAGTACTTC
clone size: NA; J gene: TRBJ2-7; V gene: TRBV7-2; D gene: TRBD2; CDR3 protein: CASSPLAGGPYEQYF; CDR3 DNA: TGTGCCAGCAGCCCACTAGCGGGGGGTCCCTACGAGCAGTACTTC
clone size: few; J gene: TRBJ2-2; V gene: TRBV18; D gene: TRBD1; CDR3 protein: CASSSGQGKDGELFF; CDR3 DNA: TGTGCCAGCTCATCCGGACAGGGAAAGGACGGGGAGCTGTTTTTT
clone size: NA; J gene: TRBJ2-3; V gene: TRBV19; D gene: TRBD2; CDR3 protein: CASSPIVRGTDTQYF; CDR3 DNA: TGTGCCAGTTCGCCCATTGTGCGGGGGACAGATACGCAGTATTTT
clone size: many; J gene: TRBJ2-7; V gene: TRBV6-5; D gene: TRBD2; CDR3 protein: CASRGTSVFYEQYF; CDR3 DNA: TGTGCCAGCAGGGGGACTAGCGTCTTCTACGAGCAGTACTTC